The source of this T cell receptor beta chain is a study of beta chain features in type 1 diabetes. Study-wide points: In type 1 diabetes patients, VDJ junctions had fewer insertions; deletions at these junctions were more frequent. TCRB CDR3s were moderately but significantly shorter in Type 1 diabetes patients in all four CD4+ subsets.

Turning to this clone: What it binds is unknown.

Sorted CD4+ subsets: naive, central memory, regulatory, stem cell-like memory (CD45RO/CCR7/CD25/CD127/CD95/CD27 panel). What was sequenced were expressed TCRB transcripts, since all of the isolated RNA had been reverse transcribed. Assay used: immunoSEQ multiplex PCR; TCRdb lists only in-frame clones, some missing. Seen here are 600,000 to 700,000 clones, 9.5% to 15% observed once, and the top ten hold approximately 0.11%. Germline V gene sequence: CDR1 MNHEY, CDR2 SMNVEV (reference sequence). The length of the CDR3 is 15 residues. V lost 4 bases to trimming and J lost 0 bases; unmatched junction nucleotides: 1.

The sequenced material came from naive CD4+ T cells from blood. This sequence originates from a man under 40 with type 1 diabetes. The chain carries TRBV27 and TRBJ1-5; 9 positions agree with TRBD1. The CDR3 region has the DNA TGTGCCAGCAGTTCGGGACAGGGTAGCAATCAGCCCCAGCATTTT. It translates to CASSSGQGSNQPQHF.